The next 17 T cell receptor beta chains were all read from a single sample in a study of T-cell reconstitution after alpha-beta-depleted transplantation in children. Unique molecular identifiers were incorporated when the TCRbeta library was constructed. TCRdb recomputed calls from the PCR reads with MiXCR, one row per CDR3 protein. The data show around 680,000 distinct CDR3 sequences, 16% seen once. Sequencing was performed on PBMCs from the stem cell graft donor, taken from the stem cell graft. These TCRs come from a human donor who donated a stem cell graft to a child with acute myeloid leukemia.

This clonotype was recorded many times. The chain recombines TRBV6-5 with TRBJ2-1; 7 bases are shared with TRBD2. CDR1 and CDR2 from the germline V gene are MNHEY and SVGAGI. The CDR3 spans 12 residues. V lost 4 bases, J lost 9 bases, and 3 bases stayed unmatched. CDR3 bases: TGTGCCAGCAGTTCGACTAGCCTTGAGCAGTTCTTC. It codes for CASSSTSLEQFF.

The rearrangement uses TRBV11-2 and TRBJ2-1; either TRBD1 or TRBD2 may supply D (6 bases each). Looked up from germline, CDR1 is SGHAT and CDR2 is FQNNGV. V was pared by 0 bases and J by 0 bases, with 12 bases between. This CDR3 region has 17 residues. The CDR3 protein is CASSLERGESSYNEQFF. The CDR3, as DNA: TGTGCCAGCAGCTTAGAAAGGGGGGAGAGCTCCTACAATGAGCAGTTCTTC.

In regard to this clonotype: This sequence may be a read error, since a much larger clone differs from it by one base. In nucleotides, the CDR3 is TGTGCCAGCAGTTTCCGACAGGGTTGGACAGATACGCGGTATTTT. Protein: CASSFRQGWTDTRYF. The chain employs TRBV6-5 and TRBJ2-3; 7 nucleotides agree with TRBD1. This CDR3 contains 15 residues. Germline V gene sequence: CDR1 MNHEY, CDR2 SVGAGI.

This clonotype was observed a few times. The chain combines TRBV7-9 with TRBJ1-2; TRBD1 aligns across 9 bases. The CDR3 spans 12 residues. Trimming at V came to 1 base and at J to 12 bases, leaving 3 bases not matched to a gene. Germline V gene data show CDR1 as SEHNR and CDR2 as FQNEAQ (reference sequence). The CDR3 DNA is TGTGCCAGCAGCTTAGGGGACAGGGTAAACACCTTC. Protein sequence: CASSLGDRVNTF. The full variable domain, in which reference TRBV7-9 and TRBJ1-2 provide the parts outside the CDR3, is DTGVSQNPRHKITKRGQNVTFRCDPISEHNRLYWYRQTLGQGPEFLTYFQNEAQLEKSRLLSDRFSAERPKGSFSTLEIQRTEQGDSAMYLCASSLGDRVNTFGSGTRLTVV.

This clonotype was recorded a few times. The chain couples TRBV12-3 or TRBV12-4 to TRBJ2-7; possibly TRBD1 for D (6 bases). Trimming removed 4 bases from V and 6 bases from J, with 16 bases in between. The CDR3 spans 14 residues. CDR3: CASSSTNTGREQYF. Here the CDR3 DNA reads TGTGCCAGCAGTTCGACAAACACAGGGCGCGAGCAGTACTTC.

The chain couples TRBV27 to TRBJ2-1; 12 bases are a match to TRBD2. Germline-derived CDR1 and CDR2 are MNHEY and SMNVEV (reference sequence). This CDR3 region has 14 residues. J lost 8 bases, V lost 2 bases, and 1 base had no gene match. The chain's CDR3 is CASSLLAGGDEQFF. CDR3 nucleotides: TGTGCCAGCAGTTTACTAGCGGGGGGGGATGAGCAGTTCTTC.

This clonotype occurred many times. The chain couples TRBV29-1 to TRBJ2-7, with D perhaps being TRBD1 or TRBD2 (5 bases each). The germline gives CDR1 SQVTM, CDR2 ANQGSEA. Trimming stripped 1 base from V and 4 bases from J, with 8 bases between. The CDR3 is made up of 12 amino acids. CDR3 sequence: CSVEVGTYEQYF. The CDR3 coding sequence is TGCAGCGTTGAAGTGGGGACGTACGAGCAGTACTTC.

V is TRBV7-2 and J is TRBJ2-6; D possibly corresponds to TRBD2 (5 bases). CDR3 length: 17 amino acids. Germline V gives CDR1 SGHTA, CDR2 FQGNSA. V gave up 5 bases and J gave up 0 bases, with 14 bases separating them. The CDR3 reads CASSGSGVDSGANVLTF. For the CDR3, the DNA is TGTGCCAGCAGCGGCTCCGGGGTAGACTCTGGGGCCAACGTCCTGACTTTC.

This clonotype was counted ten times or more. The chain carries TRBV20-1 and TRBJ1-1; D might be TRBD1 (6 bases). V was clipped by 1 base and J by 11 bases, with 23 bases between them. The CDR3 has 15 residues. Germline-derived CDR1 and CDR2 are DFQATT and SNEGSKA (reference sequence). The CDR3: CSARGTDTGHRGAFF. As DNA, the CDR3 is TGCAGTGCTAGAGGGACCGATACAGGGCATCGGGGGGCTTTCTTT.

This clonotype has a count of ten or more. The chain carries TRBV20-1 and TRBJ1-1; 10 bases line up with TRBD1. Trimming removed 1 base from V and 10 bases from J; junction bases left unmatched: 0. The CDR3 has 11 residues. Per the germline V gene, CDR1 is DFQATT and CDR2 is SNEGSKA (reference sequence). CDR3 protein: CSARGTGGAFF. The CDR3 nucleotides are TGCAGTGCTAGAGGGACAGGGGGAGCTTTCTTT.

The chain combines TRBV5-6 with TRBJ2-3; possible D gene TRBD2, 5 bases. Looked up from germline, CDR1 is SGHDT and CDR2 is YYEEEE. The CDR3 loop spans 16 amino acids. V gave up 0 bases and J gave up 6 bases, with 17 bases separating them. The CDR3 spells CASSLGPFGSGDTQYF. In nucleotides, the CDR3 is TGTGCCAGCAGCTTGGGCCCCTTCGGATCGGGGGATACGCAGTATTTT.

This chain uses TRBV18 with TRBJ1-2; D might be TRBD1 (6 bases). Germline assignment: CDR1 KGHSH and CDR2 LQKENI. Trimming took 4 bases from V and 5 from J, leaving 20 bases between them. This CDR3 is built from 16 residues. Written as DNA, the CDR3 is TGTGCCAGCTCACTTCATAGACAGGCGTCGTATTATGGCTACACCTTC. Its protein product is CASSLHRQASYYGYTF.

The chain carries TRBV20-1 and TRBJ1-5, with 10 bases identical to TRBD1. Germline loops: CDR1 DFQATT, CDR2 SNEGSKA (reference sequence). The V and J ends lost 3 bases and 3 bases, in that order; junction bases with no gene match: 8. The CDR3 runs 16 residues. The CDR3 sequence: CSASNGGQGFNQPQHF. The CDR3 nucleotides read TGCAGTGCTAGTAATGGGGGACAGGGGTTCAATCAGCCCCAGCATTTT.

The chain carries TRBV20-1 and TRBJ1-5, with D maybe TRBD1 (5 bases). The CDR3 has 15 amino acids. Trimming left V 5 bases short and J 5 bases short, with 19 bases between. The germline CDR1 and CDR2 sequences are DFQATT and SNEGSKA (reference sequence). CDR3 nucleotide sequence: TGCAGTGCTGACCGGGACGGCGGCGGGGATCAGCCCCAGCATTTT. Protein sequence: CSADRDGGGDQPQHF.

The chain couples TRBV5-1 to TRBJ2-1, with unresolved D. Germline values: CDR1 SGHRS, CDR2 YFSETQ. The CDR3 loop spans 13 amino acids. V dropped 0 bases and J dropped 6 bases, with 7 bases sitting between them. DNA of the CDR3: TGCGCCAGCAGCTTGGCGGTCGGCAATGAGCAGTTCTTC. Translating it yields CASSLAVGNEQFF.

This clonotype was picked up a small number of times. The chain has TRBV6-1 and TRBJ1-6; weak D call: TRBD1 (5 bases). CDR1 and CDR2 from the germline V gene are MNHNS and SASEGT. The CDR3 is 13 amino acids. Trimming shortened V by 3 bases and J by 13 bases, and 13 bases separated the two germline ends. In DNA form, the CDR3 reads TGTGCCAGCAGTGACATGGGACTATTCCCCCTCCACTTT. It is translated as CASSDMGLFPLHF.

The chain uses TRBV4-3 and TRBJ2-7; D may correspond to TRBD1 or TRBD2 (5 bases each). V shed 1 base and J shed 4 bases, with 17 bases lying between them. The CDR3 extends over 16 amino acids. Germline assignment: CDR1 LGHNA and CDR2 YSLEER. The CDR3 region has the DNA TGCGCCAGCAGCCAAGGGGCAGGGAGTGCAAGGTACGAGCAGTACTTC. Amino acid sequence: CASSQGAGSARYEQYF.